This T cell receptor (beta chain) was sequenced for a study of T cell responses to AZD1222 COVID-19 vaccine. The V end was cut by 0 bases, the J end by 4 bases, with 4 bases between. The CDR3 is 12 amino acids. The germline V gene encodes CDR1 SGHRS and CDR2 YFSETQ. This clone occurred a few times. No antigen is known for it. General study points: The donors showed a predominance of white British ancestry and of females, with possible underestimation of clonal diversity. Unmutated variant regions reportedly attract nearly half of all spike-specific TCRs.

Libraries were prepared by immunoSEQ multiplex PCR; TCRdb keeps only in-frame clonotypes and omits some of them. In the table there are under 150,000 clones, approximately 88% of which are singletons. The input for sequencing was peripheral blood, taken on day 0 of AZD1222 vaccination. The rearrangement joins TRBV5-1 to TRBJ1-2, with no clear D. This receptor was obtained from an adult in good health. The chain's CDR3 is CASSLEAYGYTF. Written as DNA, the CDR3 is TGCGCCAGCAGCTTGGAGGCCTATGGCTACACCTTC.